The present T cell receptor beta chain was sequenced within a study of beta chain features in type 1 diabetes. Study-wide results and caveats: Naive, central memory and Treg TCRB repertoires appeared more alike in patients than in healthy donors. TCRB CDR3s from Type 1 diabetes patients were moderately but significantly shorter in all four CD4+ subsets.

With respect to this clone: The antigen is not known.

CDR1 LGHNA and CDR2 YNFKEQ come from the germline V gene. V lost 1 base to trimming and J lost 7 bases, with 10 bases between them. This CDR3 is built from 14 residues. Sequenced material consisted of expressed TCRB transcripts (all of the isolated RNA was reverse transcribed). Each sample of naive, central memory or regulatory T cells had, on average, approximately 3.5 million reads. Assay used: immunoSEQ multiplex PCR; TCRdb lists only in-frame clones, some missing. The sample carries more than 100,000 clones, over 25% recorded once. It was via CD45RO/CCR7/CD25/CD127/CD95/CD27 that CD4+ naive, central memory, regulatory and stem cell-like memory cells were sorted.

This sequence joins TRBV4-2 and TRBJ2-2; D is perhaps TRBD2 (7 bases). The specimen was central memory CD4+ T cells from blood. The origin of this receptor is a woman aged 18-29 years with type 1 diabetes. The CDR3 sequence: CASSQGGGGGELFF. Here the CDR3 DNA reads TGTGCCAGCAGCCAAGGAGGGGGGGGCGGGGAGCTGTTTTTT.